This T cell receptor (beta chain) is drawn from a study of T cells in Graves' hyperthyroidism and ophthalmopathy. When ophthalmopathy did not progress within 18 months, Graves' hyperthyroidism was considered stable. Recently diagnosed hyperthyroidism of less than 2 months' duration affected patients aged 18 to 65. Patients were excluded because of uncontrolled infection, other autoimmune disease, pregnancy or lactation. The study based diagnoses on clinical symptoms, serum thyroxine and TRAb, thyroid ultrasound and orbital computed tomography. Regions amplified from RNA transcripts were the TCR beta CDR3 regions. HTBI primers drove first-round RT-PCR of the TCR CDR3. Using its own MiXCR run on the multiplex PCR reads, TCRdb lists one record per CDR3 protein. The profile shows a few hundred thousand distinct CDR3 sequences, roughly 46% of them singletons. The V end was cut by 3 bases, the J end by 7 bases, with 14 bases between. The CDR3 is 15 residues long. Germline V gene data show CDR1 as KGHDR and CDR2 as SFDVKD.

This clonotype appeared many times. Sequencing was performed on peripheral blood or thyroid tissue (not recorded which). The gene calls are TRBV24-1 and TRBJ2-2, with TRBD2 as a possible D gene (6 bases). The clonotype was recovered from a woman aged 18-30 years with Graves' hyperthyroidism. The CDR3 DNA sequence: TGTGCCACCAGTGATCCCGGGACTCGTCTCGGGGAGCTGTTTTTT. It yields the protein CATSDPGTRLGELFF.